This section outlines one T cell receptor beta chain sequence together with its context. Clones were sequenced by immunoSEQ multiplex PCR, and TCRdb holds only the in-frame ones, with some missing. The sample shows some 76,000 clones, over 95% of them seen only once. These data originate in a study of technical replicates of blood from four donors. The CDR3 extends over 14 amino acids. Germline CDR1 reads SGHKS; CDR2 reads YYEKEE (reference sequence). Trimming shortened V by 0 bases and J by 9 bases, and 15 bases separated the two germline ends. V and J are TRBV5-5 and TRBJ2-5; no firm D call. Sequenced sample: T cells isolated from PBMCs. This receptor was taken from a human donor in good health. This chain's CDR3 is CASSLVRVPRSQYF. The DNA of the CDR3 is TGTGCCAGCAGCTTGGTCCGGGTACCGAGGTCCCAGTACTTC.